The T cell receptor beta chain under discussion was sequenced for a study of T cell responses to AZD1222 COVID-19 vaccine. Findings and caveats of the study: Two doses of AZD1222 preceded a rise in Spike-specific TCR breadth and depth. The sample set comprised mostly white British donors with more females, and clonal diversity was possibly underestimated.

Repertoires were generated with immunoSEQ multiplex PCR, while TCRdb's copy carries only in-frame clones and drops some. The data hold approximately 200,000 clones, with approximately 90% observed a single time. The CDR3 sequence is 16 residues long. The V and J ends lost 7 bases and 1 base respectively, with 18 bases between them. Germline V gene data show CDR1 as MDHEN and CDR2 as SYDVKM. Of note for this clone: Its antigen is unknown.

The genes are TRBV28 and TRBJ2-3; a weak D match, TRBD1 (5 bases). The material was peripheral blood, obtained 28 days after the second AZD1222 dose. The TCR originated in an adult who received the AZD1222 COVID-19 vaccine. In nucleotides, the CDR3 is TGTGCCAGCATTACGATGAGACAGACCCGCACAGATACGCAGTATTTT. This gives the protein CASITMRQTRTDTQYF.